This TCR beta chain is drawn from a study of OX40 agonist ivuxolimab in advanced cancers. For the study at large: Treatment received earlier with anti-PD-1, anti-PD-L1 or anti-CTLA-4 agents was allowed, and more than 30% had some. Regarding the study as a whole: Expanded clones belonging to CD8+ T cells outnumbered, on average, those of CD4+.

Repertoires were generated with immunoSEQ multiplex PCR, while TCRdb's copy carries only in-frame clones and drops some. Among approximately 65,000 clones listed, about 89% were seen once. As to this clone: Its matching antigen is unknown.

The CDR3 extends over 16 amino acids. V lost 3 bases, J lost 4 bases, and 7 bases stayed unmatched. The germline gives CDR1 SGHNT, CDR2 YENEEA. This chain joins TRBV11-3 and TRBJ2-2, with 8 nucleotides matching TRBD2. The source was CD4+ or CD8+ T cells sorted from blood, collected in a trial of the OX40 agonist ivuxolimab. The clonotype originates from an adult with an advanced solid tumor such as melanoma, head and neck, liver or kidney cancer. CDR3 loop: CASSFSSGSFTGELFF. For the CDR3, the DNA is TGTGCCAGCAGCTTTTCCAGCGGGAGTTTCACCGGGGAGCTGTTTTTT.